This TCR beta chain was documented in a study of blood T cells in healthy people across ages. The second PCR ran roughly 7 to 12 cycles with a sample-barcoded 5' primer and J-beta primers. Using its own MiXCR run on the 5' RACE reads, TCRdb lists one record per CDR3 protein. The table lists 380,000 or so distinct CDR3 sequences, over 45% of them singletons, with under 65% in the top ten. Trimming took off 6 bases at V and 5 bases at J, with 7 bases between the two ends. This CDR3 has 11 amino acids. Germline CDR1 SGHAT, CDR2 FQNNGV. The TCR originated in a man aged 55 to 69 in good health. The chain employs TRBV11-2 and TRBJ2-5; D is unresolved. Sequenced: blood. CDR3 in DNA: TGTGCCAGCAGACTCGTGGAGACCCAGTACTTC. Amino acid sequence: CASRLVETQYF.